This T cell receptor (beta chain) was recorded in a study of T cells in Graves' hyperthyroidism and ophthalmopathy. Uncontrolled infections, other autoimmune diseases, pregnancy or lactation led to exclusion of patients. Every diagnosis used clinical symptoms, serum thyroxine and TRAb, thyroid ultrasound and orbital computed tomography. Fresh peripheral blood, roughly 10 ml, was the source of the PBMCs. The CDR3 runs to 15 residues. The germline CDR1 and CDR2 sequences are MRHNA and SNTAGT. The source material, RNA transcripts, was used to amplify TCR beta CDR3 regions. The study used the HTBI primer set for a first-round RT-PCR of the TCR CDR3. MiXCR, applied by TCRdb to the multiplex PCR reads, yields one record per CDR3 protein. This sample yields approximately 380,000 distinct CDR3 sequences, of which over 13% are seen a single time; approximately 27% belongs to the top ten. Points on this clonotype: As yet, its antigen is unknown. One end of the junction fails to match germline, which may point to a read error.

Study-level results: Onset of ophthalmopathy came a median approximately 6.5 months after the model predicted it.

The chain employs TRBV6-4 and TRBJ2-7; TRBD2 matches at 8 bases. The TCR comes from a man in his forties or fifties with Graves' ophthalmopathy. Specimen: blood. The CDR3: CVSSFGLAGTYEQYF. CDR3 sequence (DNA): TGTGTCAGCAGTTTTGGGCTAGCGGGTACCTACGAGCAGTACTTC.